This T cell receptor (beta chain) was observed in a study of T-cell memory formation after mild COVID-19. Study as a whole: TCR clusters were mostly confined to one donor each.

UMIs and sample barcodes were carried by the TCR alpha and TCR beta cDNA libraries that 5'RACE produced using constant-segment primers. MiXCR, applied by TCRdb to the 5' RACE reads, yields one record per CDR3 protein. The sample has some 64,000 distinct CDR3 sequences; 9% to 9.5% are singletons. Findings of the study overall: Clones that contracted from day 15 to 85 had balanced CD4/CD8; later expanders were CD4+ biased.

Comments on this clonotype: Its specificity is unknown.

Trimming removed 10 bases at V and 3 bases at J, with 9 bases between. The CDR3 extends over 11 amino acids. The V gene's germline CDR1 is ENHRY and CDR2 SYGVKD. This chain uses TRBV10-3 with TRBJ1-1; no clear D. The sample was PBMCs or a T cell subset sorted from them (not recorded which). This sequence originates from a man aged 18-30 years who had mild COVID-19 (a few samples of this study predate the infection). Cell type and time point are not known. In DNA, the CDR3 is TGTGCCACCGGTAGTGACACTGAAGCTTTCTTT. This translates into CATGSDTEAFF.